This entry lists 15 T cell receptor beta chains sequenced from one sample in a study of cytomegalovirus exposure and HLA in healthy donors. PCR amplification relied on 60 Vbeta primers (plus 13 Jbeta primers). Profiling relied on immunoSEQ multiplex PCR, and the TCRdb table lists in-frame clones only, not all of them. The table records 100,000 to 150,000 clones, around four fifths of them present only once. Sequenced sample: PBMCs. All receptors derive from a woman aged 40 to 50 in good health and CMV-seronegative.

The rearrangement joins TRBV11-2 to TRBJ2-1, with 9 nucleotides matching TRBD1. The CDR3 totals 15 residues. With 3 bases clipped from V and 6 bases from J, the junction kept 6 bases outside the gene matches. The germline V gene encodes CDR1 SGHAT and CDR2 FQNNGV. The CDR3 loop reads CASSFAGQGFNEQFF. In DNA, the CDR3 is TGTGCCAGCAGCTTCGCAGGACAGGGGTTCAATGAGCAGTTCTTC.

This chain joins TRBV10-1 and TRBJ2-3, with a possible D match to TRBD1 (5 bases). The germline CDR1 and CDR2 sequences are WNHNN and SYGVQD (reference sequence). The CDR3 is made up of 23 amino acids. V was clipped by 9 bases and J by 2 bases, with 42 bases between them. The CDR3 spells CARTKRPRFIKSRQIIPTDTQYF. CDR3 DNA sequence: TGCGCCAGAACCAAAAGGCCTAGATTTATAAAAAGCCGACAGATAATCCCCACAGATACGCAGTATTTT.

The CDR3 DNA sequence: TGTGCCAGTACCCCGGGGACAGGGTTTAACTATGGCTACACCTTC. Amino acid sequence: CASTPGTGFNYGYTF. The J gene is TRBJ1-2, the V gene TRBV19, with 9 bases fitting TRBD1. The CDR3 has 15 amino acids. Losses at the gene ends were 7 bases for V and 1 base for J; bases not matched to a gene: 7. CDR1 is LNHDA and CDR2 is SQIVND in the germline V gene (reference sequence).

The rearrangement links TRBV4-3 to TRBJ2-7, with 8 nucleotides matching TRBD1. CDR1 is LGHNA, CDR2 YSLEER, per germline. Trimming at V came to 3 bases and at J to 6 bases, leaving 4 bases not matched to a gene. The CDR3 spans 13 residues. The CDR3 sequence: CASSQETGAEQYF. CDR3 DNA: TGCGCCAGCAGCCAGGAGACAGGGGCCGAGCAGTACTTC.

The rearrangement joins TRBV28 to TRBJ1-2; tentative D call: TRBD1 (6 bases). The CDR3 is 15 residues long. The germline V gene has CDR1 MDHEN and CDR2 SYDVKM. Trimming left V 6 bases short and J 3 bases short, with 17 bases between. The CDR3 sequence is CASRTRREGDYGYTF. The CDR3 DNA sequence: TGTGCCAGCAGGACGCGGAGGGAGGGGGACTATGGCTACACCTTC.

In this sample, this clone turned up a few times. The J gene is TRBJ2-3, the V gene TRBV28; 10 nucleotides line up with TRBD2. V gave up 3 bases and J gave up 1 base; unmatched junction bases: 1. The CDR3 spans 15 residues. The V gene's germline CDR1 is MDHEN and CDR2 SYDVKM. The CDR3 DNA reads as TGTGCCAGCAGTTTTGGGACTAGCGGCACAGATACGCAGTATTTT. Protein sequence: CASSFGTSGTDTQYF.

The rearrangement uses TRBV28 and TRBJ1-2, with no clear D. This CDR3 comprises 13 residues. V lost 1 base and J lost 7, with 10 bases in between. Germline values: CDR1 MDHEN, CDR2 SYDVKM. In DNA form, the CDR3 reads TGTGCCAGCAGTTTATCGGACTGGACTGGCTACACCTTC. Protein sequence: CASSLSDWTGYTF.

This clone was observed a handful of times. This chain links TRBV7-9 with TRBJ2-1; 11 nucleotides agree with TRBD2. The J segment lost 3 bases and the V segment lost 7 bases, leaving 5 bases of the junction unmatched. The CDR3 has 15 residues. Germline V CDR1 and CDR2: SEHNR, FQNEAQ (reference sequence). CDR3 amino acids: CASTTGLADYNEQFF. The DNA of the CDR3 is TGTGCCAGCACCACGGGACTAGCGGACTACAATGAGCAGTTCTTC.

The sample holds one count of this clone. The chain employs TRBV6-5 and TRBJ1-2, with 7 bases aligning to TRBD1. The V segment lost 6 bases and the J segment 4 bases; nucleotides outside the gene matches: 11. The germline V gene has CDR1 MNHEY and CDR2 SVGAGI. The CDR3 runs to 15 residues. The CDR3 spells CASSLKRQGSYGYTF. DNA of the CDR3: TGTGCCAGCAGCCTAAAACGACAGGGAAGCTATGGCTACACCTTC.

V usage is TRBV19 and J usage is TRBJ2-5, with 10 bases matching TRBD2. Trimming at V came to 7 bases and at J to 5 bases, leaving 7 bases not matched to a gene. Germline-derived CDR1 and CDR2 are LNHDA and SQIVND (reference sequence). This CDR3 contains 14 residues. The CDR3, as DNA: TGTGCCAGTATGACCCTAGCGGGAGACGAGACCCAGTACTTC. This encodes CASMTLAGDETQYF.

The genes are TRBV7-2 and TRBJ2-1; 11 bases fit TRBD1. Germline CDR1 and CDR2: SGHTA and FQGNSA. The CDR3 sequence is 18 residues long. V lost 5 bases to trimming and J lost 0 bases; unmatched junction nucleotides: 9. The CDR3 sequence: CASSRTGGFESSYNEQFF. For the CDR3, the DNA is TGTGCCAGCAGCCGGACAGGGGGCTTCGAAAGCTCCTACAATGAGCAGTTCTTC. Full variable domain (outside the CDR3, taken from reference TRBV7-2 and TRBJ2-1): GAGVSQSPSNKVTEKGKDVELRCDPISGHTALYWYRQSLGQGLEFLIYFQGNSAPDKSGLPSDRFSAERTGGSVSTLTIQRTQQEDSAVYLCASSRTGGFESSYNEQFFGPGTRLTVL.

This chain links TRBV18 with TRBJ2-5; D gene unclear. Germline-derived CDR1 and CDR2 are KGHSH and LQKENI. This CDR3 is 17 amino acids long. V dropped 2 bases and J dropped 0 bases, with 16 bases sitting between them. CDR3 DNA sequence: TGTGCCAGCTCACCAACCTCCAGAATGGTAAACCAAGAGACCCAGTACTTC. This encodes CASSPTSRMVNQETQYF.

The chain is built from TRBV4-1 and TRBJ2-4, with 11 bases identical to TRBD2. Germline CDR1 and CDR2: MGHRA and YSYEKL. This CDR3 comprises 16 residues. J lost 7 bases, V lost 4 bases, and 9 bases had no gene match. The CDR3 DNA is TGCGCCAGCAGCCCTAGCGGGGGGAAGGGGCGGAACATTCAGTACTTC. Its protein product is CASSPSGGKGRNIQYF.

This clone was recorded only once. The CDR3 nucleotides read TGTGCCAGCAGCACCGGGACTAGCGCGTTGAGTGAGCAGTTCTTC. As protein: CASSTGTSALSEQFF. V usage is TRBV5-8 and J usage is TRBJ2-1; 10 nucleotides line up with TRBD2. CDR1 is SGHTS and CDR2 is YDEGEE in the germline V gene. J lost 9 bases, V lost 4 bases, and 10 bases had no gene match. This CDR3 region has 15 residues.

About this clone itself: The sample contains more than one DNA sequence encoding this CDR3. The rearrangement uses TRBV9 and TRBJ1-5, with TRBD1 matching 7 bases. The junction had 3 bases not matched to a gene; V was cut back by 2 bases and J by 4 bases. The germline V gene has CDR1 SGDLS and CDR2 YYNGEE. The CDR3 runs 14 residues. The CDR3, as DNA: TGTGCCAGCAGCGTTGGGACAGTTAATCAGCCCCAGCATTTT. Translated: CASSVGTVNQPQHF.